This TCR beta chain stems from a study of shared clonotypes between healthy human individuals. Germline V CDR1 and CDR2: MGHRA, YSYEKL. The V gene end was trimmed by 0 bases and the J gene end by 1 base; junction bases not matched to a gene: 2. The CDR3 has 16 amino acids. Sequenced by immunoSEQ multiplex PCR; TCRdb stores in-frame clones only, minus some. The data contain 2 million to 2.5 million clones, 90% to 95% of them singletons. This chain connects TRBV4-1 to TRBJ2-5; 10 bases match TRBD1. Material: naive CD4+ T cells from PBMCs. The subset was: CD45RA+ positively selected. This clonotype was obtained from a man younger than 35 in good health. Some clones in this sample may be carry-over from other donors' samples. The CDR3 region is CASSQDGDRGQETQYF. CDR3 DNA sequence: TGCGCCAGCAGCCAAGATGGGGACAGGGGCCAAGAGACCCAGTACTTC.